Sample share makes the clone carrying this T cell receptor beta chain medium-sized. What it binds is not known. Measured with immunoSEQ multiplex PCR; TCRdb has only the in-frame clones, and not every one. The table shows under 120,000 clones, with more than 90% occurring only once. These data originate in a study of T cell responses to AZD1222 COVID-19 vaccine. General study points: There were vaccine-associated CD4 TCRs across spike, dominant at 160-218 and 743-854. Donors skewed white British and female; clonal diversity was possibly underestimated.

The CDR3 length is 11 residues. Per germline, CDR1 SQVTM and CDR2 ANQGSEA. Between the trimmed V and J ends, which lost 6 bases and 3 bases, there was a span of 8 bases. This chain uses TRBV29-1 with TRBJ2-5; a possible D gene is TRBD1 (6 bases). The TCR was taken from an adult in good health. The material was peripheral blood, obtained on day 0 of AZD1222 vaccination. The CDR3 here is CSVNREETQYF. The CDR3 DNA is TGCAGCGTAAACAGGGAAGAGACCCAGTACTTC.